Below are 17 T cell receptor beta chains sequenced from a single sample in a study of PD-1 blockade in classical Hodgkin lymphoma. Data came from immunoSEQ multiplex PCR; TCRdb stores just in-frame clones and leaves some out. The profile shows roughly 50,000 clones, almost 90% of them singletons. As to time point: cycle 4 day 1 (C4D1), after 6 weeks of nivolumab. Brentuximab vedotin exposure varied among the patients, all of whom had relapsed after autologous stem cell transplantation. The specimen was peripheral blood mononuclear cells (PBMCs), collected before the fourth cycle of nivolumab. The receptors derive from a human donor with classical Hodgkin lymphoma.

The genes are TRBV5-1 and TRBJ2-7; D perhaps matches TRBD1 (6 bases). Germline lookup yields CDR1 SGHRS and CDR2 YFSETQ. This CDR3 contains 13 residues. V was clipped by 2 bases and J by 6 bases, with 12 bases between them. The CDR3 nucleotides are TGCGCCAGCAGCTTAACAGGGTATAGCGAGCAGTACTTC. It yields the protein CASSLTGYSEQYF.

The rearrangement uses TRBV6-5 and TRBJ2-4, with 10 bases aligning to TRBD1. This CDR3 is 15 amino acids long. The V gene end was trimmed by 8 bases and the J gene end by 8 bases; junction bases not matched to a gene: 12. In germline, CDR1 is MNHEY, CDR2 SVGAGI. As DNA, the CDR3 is TGTGCCAGCCGACCGCGGACAGGGGGAAGACACATTCAGTACTTC. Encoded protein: CASRPRTGGRHIQYF.

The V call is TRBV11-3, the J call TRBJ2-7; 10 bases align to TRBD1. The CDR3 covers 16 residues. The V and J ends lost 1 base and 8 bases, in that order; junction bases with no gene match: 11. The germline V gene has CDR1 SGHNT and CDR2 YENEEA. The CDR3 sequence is CASSLALVGQGGQQYF. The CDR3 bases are TGTGCCAGCAGCTTAGCCCTCGTCGGACAGGGGGGGCAGCAGTACTTC.

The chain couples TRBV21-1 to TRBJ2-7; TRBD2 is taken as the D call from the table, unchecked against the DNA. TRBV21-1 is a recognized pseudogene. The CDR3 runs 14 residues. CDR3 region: CASSPGTKLYEQYF. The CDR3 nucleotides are TGTGCCAGCAGCCCCGGGACTAAACTCTACGAGCAGTACTTC.

This CDR3 is CAGSQGLNTEAFF. Written as DNA, the CDR3 is TGTGCCGGAAGTCAGGGTTTGAACACTGAAGCTTTCTTT. The gene calls are TRBV6-6 and TRBJ1-1, with D perhaps matching TRBD1 (5 bases). Germline assignment: CDR1 MNHNY and CDR2 SVGAGI (reference sequence). With 11 bases removed from V and 0 bases from J, the gap between germline ends came to 13 bases. This CDR3 has 13 amino acids.

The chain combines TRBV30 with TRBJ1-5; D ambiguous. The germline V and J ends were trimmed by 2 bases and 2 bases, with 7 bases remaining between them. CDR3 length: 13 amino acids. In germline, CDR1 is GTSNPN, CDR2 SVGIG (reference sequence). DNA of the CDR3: TGTGCCTGGAGTTTCGGAGGCAATCAGCCCCAGCATTTT. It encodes CAWSFGGNQPQHF. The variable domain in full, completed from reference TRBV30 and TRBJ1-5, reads SQTIHQWPATLVQPVGSPLSLECTVEGTSNPNLYWYRQAAGRGLQLLFYSVGIGQISSEVPQNLSASRPQDRQFILSSKKLLLSDSGFYLCAWSFGGNQPQHFGDGTRLSIL.

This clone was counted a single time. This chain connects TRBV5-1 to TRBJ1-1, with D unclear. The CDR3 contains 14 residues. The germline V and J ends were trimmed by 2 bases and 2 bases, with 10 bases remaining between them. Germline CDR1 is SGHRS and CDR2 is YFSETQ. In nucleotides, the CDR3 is TGCGCCAGCAGCTTTTGGTATCATAACACTGAAGCTTTCTTT. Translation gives CASSFWYHNTEAFF.

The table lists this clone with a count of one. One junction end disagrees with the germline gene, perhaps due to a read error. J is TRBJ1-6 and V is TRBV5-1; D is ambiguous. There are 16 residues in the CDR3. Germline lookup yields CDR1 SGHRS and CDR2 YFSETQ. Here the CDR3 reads CASSLGSNSNNSPLHF. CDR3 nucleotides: TGCGCCAGCAGCTTGGGGTCCAACTCCAATAATTCACCCCTCCACTTT. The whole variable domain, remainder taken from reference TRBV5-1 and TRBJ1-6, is KAGVTQTPRYLIKTRGQQVTLSCSPISGHRSVSWYQQTPGQGLQFLFEYFSETQRNKGNFPGRFSGRQFSNSRSEMNVSTLELGDSALYLCASSLGSNSNNSPLHFGNGTRLTVT.

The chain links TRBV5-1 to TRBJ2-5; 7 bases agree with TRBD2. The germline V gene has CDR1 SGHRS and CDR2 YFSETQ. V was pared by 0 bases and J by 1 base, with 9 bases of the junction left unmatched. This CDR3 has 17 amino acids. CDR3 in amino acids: CASSLALAAPSQETQYF. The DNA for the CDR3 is TGCGCCAGCAGCTTGGCGCTAGCGGCCCCCTCCCAAGAGACCCAGTACTTC.

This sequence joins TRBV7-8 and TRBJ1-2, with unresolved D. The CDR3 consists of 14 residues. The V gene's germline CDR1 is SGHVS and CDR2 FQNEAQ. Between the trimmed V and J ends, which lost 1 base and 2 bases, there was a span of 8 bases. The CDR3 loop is CASSLGAKNYGYTF. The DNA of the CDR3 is TGTGCCAGCAGCTTAGGGGCGAAAAACTATGGCTACACCTTC.

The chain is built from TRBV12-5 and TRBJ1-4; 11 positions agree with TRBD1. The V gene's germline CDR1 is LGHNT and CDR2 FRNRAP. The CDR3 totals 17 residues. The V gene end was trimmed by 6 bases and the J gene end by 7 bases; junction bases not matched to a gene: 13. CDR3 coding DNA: TGTGCTAGTGGCCGGATTGGGACAGGGGGTTTGCGTGAAAAACTGTTTTTT. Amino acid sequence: CASGRIGTGGLREKLFF.

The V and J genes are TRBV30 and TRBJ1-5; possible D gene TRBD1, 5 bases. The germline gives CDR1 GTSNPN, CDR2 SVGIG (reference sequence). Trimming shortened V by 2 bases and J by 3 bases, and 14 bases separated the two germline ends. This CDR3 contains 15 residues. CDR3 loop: CAWSRRGVINQPQHF. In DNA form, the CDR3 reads TGTGCCTGGAGTCGCCGGGGGGTGATCAATCAGCCCCAGCATTTT. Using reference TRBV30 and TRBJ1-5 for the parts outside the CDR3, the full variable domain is SQTIHQWPATLVQPVGSPLSLECTVEGTSNPNLYWYRQAAGRGLQLLFYSVGIGQISSEVPQNLSASRPQDRQFILSSKKLLLSDSGFYLCAWSRRGVINQPQHFGDGTRLSIL.

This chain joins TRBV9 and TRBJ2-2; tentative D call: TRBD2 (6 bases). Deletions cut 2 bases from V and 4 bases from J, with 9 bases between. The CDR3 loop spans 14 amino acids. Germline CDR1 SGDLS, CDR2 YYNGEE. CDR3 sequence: CASSVKGGTGELFF. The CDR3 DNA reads TGTGCCAGCAGCGTTAAGGGAGGCACCGGGGAGCTGTTTTTT.

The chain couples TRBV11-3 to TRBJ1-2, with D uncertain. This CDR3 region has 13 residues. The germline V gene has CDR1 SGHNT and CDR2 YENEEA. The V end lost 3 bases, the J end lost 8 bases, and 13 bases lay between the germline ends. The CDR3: CASSLREEKGYTF. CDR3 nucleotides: TGTGCCAGCAGCTTGCGTGAGGAGAAGGGCTACACCTTC.

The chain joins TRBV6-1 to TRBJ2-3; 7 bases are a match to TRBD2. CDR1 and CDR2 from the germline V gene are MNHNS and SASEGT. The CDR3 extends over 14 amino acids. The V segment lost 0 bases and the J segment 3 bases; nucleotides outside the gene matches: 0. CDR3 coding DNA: TGTGCCAGCAGTGAAGCTAGCGGGACAGATACGCAGTATTTT. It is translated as CASSEASGTDTQYF.

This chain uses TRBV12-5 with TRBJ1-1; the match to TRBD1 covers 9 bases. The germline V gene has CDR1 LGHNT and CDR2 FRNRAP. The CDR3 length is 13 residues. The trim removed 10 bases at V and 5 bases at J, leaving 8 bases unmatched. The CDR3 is CANSGGQGTEAFF. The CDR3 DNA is TGTGCTAACTCCGGAGGACAGGGGACTGAAGCTTTCTTT.

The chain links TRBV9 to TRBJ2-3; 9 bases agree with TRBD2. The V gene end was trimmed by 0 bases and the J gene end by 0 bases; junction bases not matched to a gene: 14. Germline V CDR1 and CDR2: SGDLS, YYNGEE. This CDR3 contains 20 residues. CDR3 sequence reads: CASSVGHLGIAGVSTDTQYF. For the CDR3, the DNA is TGTGCCAGCAGCGTAGGGCACTTGGGGATAGCGGGAGTGAGCACAGATACGCAGTATTTT.